This TCR beta chain was identified during a study of blood T cell repertoires in COVID-19. Libraries were prepared by immunoSEQ multiplex PCR; TCRdb keeps only in-frame clonotypes and omits some of them. The data show over 300,000 clones, with 90% seen just once and about 7% held by the top ten. Trimming shortened V by 5 bases and J by 2 bases, and 10 bases separated the two germline ends. The CDR3 sequence is 13 residues long. In germline, CDR1 is SGHTA, CDR2 FQGNSA. The sequenced sample was peripheral blood. The TCR originated in a man aged 18 to 30 with active or convalescent COVID-19. V gene TRBV7-2 combines with J gene TRBJ2-7; the D gene is possibly TRBD1 (5 bases). This CDR3 reads CASSSRQPYEQYF. CDR3 nucleotides: TGTGCCAGCAGCAGCAGACAGCCCTACGAGCAGTACTTC.